This TCR beta chain was documented in a study of shared T cell receptors in the human thymus. The CDR3 has 16 amino acids. Germline V gives CDR1 MNHNS, CDR2 SASEGT. V shed 4 bases and J shed 4 bases, with 19 bases lying between them. In its sample, this clone was seen once. Sequenced by immunoSEQ multiplex PCR; TCRdb stores in-frame clones only, minus some. The data hold about 660,000 clones, with around 87% observed a single time. This same sample was also taken into another study, of human thymus T cells.

Sequencing was performed on thymocytes. The sequence came from a boy in the first two years of life with a congenital heart defect. The rearrangement uses TRBV6-1 and TRBJ1-2; D gene uncertain. The CDR3 reads CASSAPRGTKSYGYTF. The CDR3 coding sequence is TGTGCCAGCAGTGCCCCACGGGGAACCAAGTCCTATGGCTACACCTTC.